The sequence of this T cell receptor (beta chain) was determined in a study of PD-1 blockade in mismatch repair-deficient tumors. After removal of 5 bases from V and 4 bases from J, the junction contained 13 bases not matched to a gene. The CDR3 runs to 18 residues. Germline values: CDR1 MNHEY, CDR2 SMNVEV (reference sequence). All patients were mismatch repair deficient, assessed by either PCR or immunohistochemistry. In the case of this clone: What it binds is not known.

The study's findings and limits: Tumor-resident clones, often absent from pretreatment blood, expanded after pembrolizumab and then contracted.

Only in-frame clones appear in the TCRdb table, and some are missing; sequencing was by immunoSEQ multiplex PCR. The data contain some 26,000 clones, 83% of them singletons. This chain joins TRBV27 and TRBJ2-6, with 8 bases that match TRBD1. Here the sequenced sample was peripheral blood, taken 12 weeks after starting pembrolizumab. The sequence was obtained from an adult with mismatch repair-deficient cancer. CDR3 in amino acids: CASSPLTGVSAGANVLTF. The CDR3 coding sequence is TGTGCCAGCAGTCCGCTGACAGGGGTCTCTGCGGGGGCCAACGTCCTGACTTTC. Combining the CDR3 with reference TRBV27 and TRBJ2-6 gives the whole variable domain EAQVTQNPRYLITVTGKKLTVTCSQNMNHEYMSWYRQDPGLGLRQIYYSMNVEVTDKGDVPEGYKVSRKEKRNFPLILESPSPNQTSLYFCASSPLTGVSAGANVLTFGAGSRLTVL.